This TCR beta chain was found in a study of shared clonotypes between healthy human individuals. Remarks on this clone: Its antigen is still unknown.

TCRdb keeps only in-frame clones here, not all; method: immunoSEQ multiplex PCR. The sample has over 2 million clones; over 85% are singletons. As defined, naive CD8 cells were CD45RO-negative and positively selected for CCR7, with terminally differentiated effector memory CD45RA+ cells excluded. Study results and limitations: Generally, estimated richness proved larger in naive subsets than it did in memory subsets.

From germline, CDR1 is MDHEN and CDR2 SYDVKM. The CDR3 covers 24 residues. J gave up 0 bases and V 4 bases, and 27 bases lay outside the gene matches. The sample consisted of naive CD8+ T cells sorted from blood. This TCR was recovered from a man aged 18 to 29 in good health. The chain uses TRBV28 and TRBJ2-3, with 11 bases lining up with TRBD1. In DNA, the CDR3 is TGTGCCAGCAGTTCCGTGGATCCCGGGACAGGGGGAAGTTCCCCTCAAGGTAGCACAGATACGCAGTATTTT. Translation gives CASSSVDPGTGGSSPQGSTDTQYF.